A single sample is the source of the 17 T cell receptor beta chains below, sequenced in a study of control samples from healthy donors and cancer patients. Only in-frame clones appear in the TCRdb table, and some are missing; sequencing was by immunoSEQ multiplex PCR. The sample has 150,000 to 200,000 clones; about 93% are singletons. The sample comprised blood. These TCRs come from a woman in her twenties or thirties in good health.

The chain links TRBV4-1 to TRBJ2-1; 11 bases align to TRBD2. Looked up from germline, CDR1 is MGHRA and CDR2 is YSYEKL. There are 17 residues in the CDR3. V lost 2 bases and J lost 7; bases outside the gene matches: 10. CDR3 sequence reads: CASSQRLAGHSENEQFF. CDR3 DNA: TGCGCCAGCAGCCAAAGACTAGCGGGACATAGCGAGAATGAGCAGTTCTTC.

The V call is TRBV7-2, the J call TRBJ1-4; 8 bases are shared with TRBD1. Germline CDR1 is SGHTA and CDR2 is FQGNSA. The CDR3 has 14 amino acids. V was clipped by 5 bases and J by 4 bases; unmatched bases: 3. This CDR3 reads CASSRTGINEKLFF. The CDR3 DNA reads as TGTGCCAGCAGCCGGACAGGGATTAATGAAAAACTGTTTTTT.

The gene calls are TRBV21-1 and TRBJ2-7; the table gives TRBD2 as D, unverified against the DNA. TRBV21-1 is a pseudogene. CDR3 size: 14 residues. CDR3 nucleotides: TGTGCCAGCAGCCCTAACGTTTTCGCCGACGAGCAGTACTTC. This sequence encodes CASSPNVFADEQYF.

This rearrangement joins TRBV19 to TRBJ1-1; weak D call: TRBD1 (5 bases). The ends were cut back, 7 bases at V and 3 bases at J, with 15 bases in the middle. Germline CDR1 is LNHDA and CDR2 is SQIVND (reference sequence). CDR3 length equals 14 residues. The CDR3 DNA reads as TGTGCCAGTAAGTCAGGCAGGGATCACACTGAAGCTTTCTTT. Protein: CASKSGRDHTEAFF.

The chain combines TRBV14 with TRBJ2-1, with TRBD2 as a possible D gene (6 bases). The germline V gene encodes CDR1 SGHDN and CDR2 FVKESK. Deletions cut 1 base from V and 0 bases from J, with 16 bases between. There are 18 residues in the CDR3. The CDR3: CASSQGLGGINSYNEQFF. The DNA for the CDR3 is TGTGCCAGCAGCCAAGGCTTAGGCGGGATCAACTCCTACAATGAGCAGTTCTTC.

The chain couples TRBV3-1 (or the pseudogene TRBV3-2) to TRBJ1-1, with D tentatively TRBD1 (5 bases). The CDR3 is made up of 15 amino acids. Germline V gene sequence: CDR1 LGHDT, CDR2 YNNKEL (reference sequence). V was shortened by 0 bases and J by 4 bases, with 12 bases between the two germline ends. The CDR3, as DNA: TGTGCCAGCAGCCAAGAGGGGGAGGGAGCCACTGAAGCTTTCTTT. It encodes CASSQEGEGATEAFF.

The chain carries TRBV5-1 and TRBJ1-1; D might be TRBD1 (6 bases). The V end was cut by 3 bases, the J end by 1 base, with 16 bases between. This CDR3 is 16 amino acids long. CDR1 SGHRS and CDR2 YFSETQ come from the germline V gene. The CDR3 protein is CASSSQRGGPNTEAFF. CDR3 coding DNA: TGCGCCAGCAGCTCCCAAAGGGGGGGGCCGAACACTGAAGCTTTCTTT.

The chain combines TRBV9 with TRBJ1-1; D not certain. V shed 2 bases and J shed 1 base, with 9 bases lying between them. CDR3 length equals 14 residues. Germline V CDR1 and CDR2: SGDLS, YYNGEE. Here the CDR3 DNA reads TGTGCCAGCAGCGTGGCACCATCGAACACTGAAGCTTTCTTT. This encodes CASSVAPSNTEAFF.

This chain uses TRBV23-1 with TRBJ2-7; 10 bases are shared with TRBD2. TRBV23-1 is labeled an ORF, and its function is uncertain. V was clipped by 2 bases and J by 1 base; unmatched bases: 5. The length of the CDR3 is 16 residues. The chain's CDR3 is CASSQATSGTSYEQYF. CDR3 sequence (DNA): TGCGCCAGCAGTCAAGCTACTAGCGGGACTTCCTACGAGCAGTACTTC.

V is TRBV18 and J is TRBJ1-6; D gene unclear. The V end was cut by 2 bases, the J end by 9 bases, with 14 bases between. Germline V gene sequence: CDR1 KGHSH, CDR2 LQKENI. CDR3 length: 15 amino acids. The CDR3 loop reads CASSPYPNSGSPLHF. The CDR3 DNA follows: TGTGCCAGCTCACCATATCCGAACTCGGGTTCACCCCTCCACTTT.

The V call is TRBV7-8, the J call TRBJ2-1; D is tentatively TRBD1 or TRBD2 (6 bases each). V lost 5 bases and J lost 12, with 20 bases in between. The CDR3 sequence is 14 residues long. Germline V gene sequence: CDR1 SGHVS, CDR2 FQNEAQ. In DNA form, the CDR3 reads TGTGCCAGCAGCCCAAAGGGGGGAGGTGTTAGGCAGTTCTTC. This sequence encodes CASSPKGGGVRQFF.

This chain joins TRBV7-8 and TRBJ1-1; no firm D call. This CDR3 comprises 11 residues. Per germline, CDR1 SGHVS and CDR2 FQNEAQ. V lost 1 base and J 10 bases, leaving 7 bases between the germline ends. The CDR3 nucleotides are TGTGCCAGCAGCTTAGATGGGTTAGCTTTCTTT. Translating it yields CASSLDGLAFF.

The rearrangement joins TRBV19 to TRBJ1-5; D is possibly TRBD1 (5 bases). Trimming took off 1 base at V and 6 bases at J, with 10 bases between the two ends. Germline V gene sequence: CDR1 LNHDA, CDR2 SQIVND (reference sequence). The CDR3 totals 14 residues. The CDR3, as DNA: TGTGCCAGTAGTATAGGACAGAATAGTCAGCCCCAGCATTTT. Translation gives CASSIGQNSQPQHF.

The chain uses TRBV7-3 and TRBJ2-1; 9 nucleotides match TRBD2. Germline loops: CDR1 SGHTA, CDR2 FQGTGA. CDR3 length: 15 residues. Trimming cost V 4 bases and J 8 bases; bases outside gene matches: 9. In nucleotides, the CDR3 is TGTGCCAGCAGCTCAATAGCGGGAGTTGGGTATGAGCAGTTCTTC. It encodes CASSSIAGVGYEQFF.

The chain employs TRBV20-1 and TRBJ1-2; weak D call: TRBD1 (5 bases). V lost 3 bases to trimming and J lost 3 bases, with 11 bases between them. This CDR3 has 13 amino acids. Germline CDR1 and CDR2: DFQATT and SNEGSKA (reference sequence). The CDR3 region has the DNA TGCAGTGCTAGTTACGGGGGTGACTATGGCTACACCTTC. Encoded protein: CSASYGGDYGYTF.

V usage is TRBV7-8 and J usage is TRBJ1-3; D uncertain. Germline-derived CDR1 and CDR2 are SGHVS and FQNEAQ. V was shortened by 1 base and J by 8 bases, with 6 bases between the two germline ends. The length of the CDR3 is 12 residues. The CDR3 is CASSLGEDTIYF. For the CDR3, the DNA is TGTGCCAGCAGCTTAGGGGAGGACACCATATATTTT. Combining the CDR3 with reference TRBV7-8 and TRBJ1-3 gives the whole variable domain GAGVSQSPRYKVAKRGQDVALRCDPISGHVSLFWYQQALGQGPEFLTYFQNEAQLDKSGLPSDRFFAERPEGSVSTLKIQRTQQEDSAVYLCASSLGEDTIYFGEGSWLTVV.

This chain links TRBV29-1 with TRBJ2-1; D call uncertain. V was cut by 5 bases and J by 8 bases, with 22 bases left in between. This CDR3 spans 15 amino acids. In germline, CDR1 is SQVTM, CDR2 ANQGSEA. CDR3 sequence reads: CSVQKTMAVLHEQFF. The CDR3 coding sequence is TGCAGCGTTCAAAAAACTATGGCCGTTTTGCATGAGCAGTTCTTC.